The 26 T cell receptor beta chains listed next were all sequenced from one sample in a study of T cell changes during pregnancy in multiple sclerosis (dated by TCRdb to about 2019). The library was obtained by the immunoSEQ multiplex PCR assay. In TCRdb, the immuneACCESS table is reduced to in-frame sequences with V and J assigned. These tables do not hold every clone; where another copy was compared, an unresolved V gene accounts for under half, and the others remain unexplained. The sample records about 40,000 clones, over 75% of which are singletons. Clones ranked in the top ten supply roughly 5% of the sample. This material consisted of peripheral blood, taken in the first trimester of pregnancy. The receptor set was obtained from a female donor in good health, enrolled as a control in a pregnancy study.

This clone occurred a few times. The chain employs TRBV6-1 and TRBJ1-1; 7 bases are a match to TRBD1. The CDR3 length is 13 residues. Germline V gives CDR1 MNHNS, CDR2 SASEGT. The junction had 6 bases not matched to a gene; V was cut back by 4 bases and J by 7 bases. CDR3 bases: TGTGCCAGCAGTGTGGACAGGTCCCTTGAAGCTTTCTTT. This codes for CASSVDRSLEAFF.

The rearrangement joins TRBV25-1 to TRBJ1-3; unclear D gene. The V gene's germline CDR1 is MGHDK and CDR2 SYGVNS. The length of the CDR3 is 15 residues. V lost 1 base and J 0 bases, leaving 7 bases between the germline ends. This CDR3 is CASSESSGSGNTIYF. CDR3 nucleotide sequence: TGTGCCAGCAGTGAATCATCAGGCTCTGGAAACACCATATATTTT.

V gene TRBV4-1 combines with J gene TRBJ1-4; TRBD1 matches at 8 bases. CDR3 size: 20 residues. V shed 0 bases, J shed 0 bases, and the junction held 12 bases outside the gene matches. Germline V gene sequence: CDR1 MGHRA, CDR2 YSYEKL. This chain's CDR3 is CASSQELGQAYFATNEKLFF. CDR3 DNA: TGCGCCAGCAGCCAAGAATTGGGACAGGCGTACTTCGCAACTAATGAAAAACTGTTTTTT.

This clone was seen just once. The J gene is TRBJ1-3, the V gene TRBV12-2. TRBV12-2 is labeled a pseudogene. There are 17 residues in the CDR3. CDR3 residues: CASRSNLRGELGNTIYF. The DNA of the CDR3 is TGTGCAAGTCGCTCCAACCTCCGTGGGGAGCTCGGAAACACCATATATTTT.

V is TRBV18 and J is TRBJ2-1; D is perhaps TRBD1 (5 bases). This CDR3 has 14 residues. Germline-derived CDR1 and CDR2 are KGHSH and LQKENI. V gave up 1 base and J gave up 3 bases, with 7 bases separating them. CDR3 loop: CASSPQDSYNEQFF. CDR3 bases: TGTGCCAGCTCACCACAAGACAGCTACAATGAGCAGTTCTTC.

The chain couples TRBV6-1 to TRBJ1-2; tentatively, D is TRBD1 (5 bases). With 1 base removed from V and 4 bases from J, the gap between germline ends came to 13 bases. This CDR3 contains 15 residues. Looked up from germline, CDR1 is MNHNS and CDR2 is SASEGT. The CDR3 loop is CASSEVRAGIYGYTF. DNA of the CDR3: TGTGCCAGCAGTGAAGTTCGAGCAGGGATCTATGGCTACACCTTC.

The chain uses TRBV6-1 and TRBJ1-5; D unresolved. This CDR3 has 15 amino acids. CDR1 and CDR2 (germline): MNHNS, SASEGT. Trimming took 4 bases from V and 4 from J, leaving 14 bases between them. The CDR3 region has the DNA TGTGCCAGCAGTGTAGGTCCGGGAGGGAATCAGCCCCAGCATTTT. This codes for CASSVGPGGNQPQHF.

The chain has TRBV28 and TRBJ2-1, with 11 bases that match TRBD1. The junction had 3 bases not matched to a gene; V was cut back by 4 bases and J by 7 bases. CDR1 and CDR2 from the germline V gene are MDHEN and SYDVKM. The CDR3 extends over 14 amino acids. CDR3 nucleotide sequence: TGTGCCAGCAGTTGGACAGGGGGCATGAATGAGCAGTTCTTC. Translated, it gives CASSWTGGMNEQFF. Filled out from reference TRBV28 and TRBJ2-1, the complete variable domain reads DVKVTQSSRYLVKRTGEKVFLECVQDMDHENMFWYRQDPGLGLRLIYFSYDVKMKEKGDIPEGYSVSREKKERFSLILESASTNQTSMYLCASSWTGGMNEQFFGPGTRLTVL.

This rearrangement joins TRBV28 to TRBJ1-2; no definite D call. The V gene's germline CDR1 is MDHEN and CDR2 SYDVKM. The length of the CDR3 is 12 residues. The V end lost 4 bases, the J end lost 7 bases, and 10 bases lay between the germline ends. CDR3 DNA: TGTGCCAGCAGTTATCCGGGATCTGGCTACACCTTC. Translating gives CASSYPGSGYTF.

This clone was counted a single time. The gene calls are TRBV5-6 and TRBJ2-5; 8 bases agree with TRBD2. The CDR3 totals 14 residues. The J segment lost 3 bases and the V segment lost 3 bases, leaving 4 bases of the junction unmatched. Looked up from germline, CDR1 is SGHDT and CDR2 is YYEEEE. This CDR3 reads CASSWGTREETQYF. DNA for the CDR3: TGTGCCAGCAGCTGGGGGACTAGAGAAGAGACCCAGTACTTC.

The chain recombines TRBV18 with TRBJ2-7; D gene unclear. Germline V gene sequence: CDR1 KGHSH, CDR2 LQKENI. The CDR3 is 13 amino acids. V was cut by 6 bases and J by 7 bases, with 16 bases left in between. In DNA form, the CDR3 reads TGTGCCAGCTCGCACCCCCGGAGCGCGGAGCAGTACTTC. Its translation is CASSHPRSAEQYF. The whole variable domain, remainder taken from reference TRBV18 and TRBJ2-7, is NAGVMQNPRHLVRRRGQEARLRCSPMKGHSHVYWYRQLPEEGLKFMVYLQKENIIDESGMPKERFSAEFPKEGPSILRIQQVVRGDSAAYFCASSHPRSAEQYFGPGTRLTVT.

CDR3 sequence: CARGLTSGAQGGELFF. The CDR3 region has the DNA TGTGCCAGGGGGTTGACTAGCGGGGCCCAAGGCGGGGAGCTGTTTTTT. The chain employs TRBV21-1 and TRBJ2-2; the table's D call TRBD2 went unverified against the DNA. TRBV21-1 is shown as a pseudogene. The CDR3 covers 16 residues.

This clone was recorded only once. The genes are TRBV27 and TRBJ2-7, with a weak D call TRBD2 (5 bases). The CDR3 has 16 amino acids. The V gene lost 2 bases and the J gene lost 4 bases, with 18 bases spanning the gap. The V gene's germline CDR1 is MNHEY and CDR2 SMNVEV (reference sequence). The CDR3 bases are TGTGCCAGCAGTTTACAGACGGGGAAGCTTTTTTACGAGCAGTACTTC. It specifies CASSLQTGKLFYEQYF.

The chain uses TRBV5-4 and TRBJ2-7; TRBD1 agrees at 7 bases. After removal of 3 bases from V and 2 bases from J, the junction contained 5 bases not matched to a gene. This CDR3 spans 14 amino acids. From germline, CDR1 is SGHNT and CDR2 YYREEE (reference sequence). The CDR3 coding sequence is TGTGCCAGCAGCTCGAGGGGGCGCCCCTACGAGCAGTACTTC. It specifies CASSSRGRPYEQYF.

The chain is built from TRBV9 and TRBJ2-1, with TRBD2 matching 8 bases. Germline V gene sequence: CDR1 SGDLS, CDR2 YYNGEE. The CDR3 totals 14 residues. Trimming took 4 bases from V and 6 from J; bases not matched to a gene: 6. CDR3 residues: CASSLSGGVNEQFF. The CDR3 bases are TGTGCCAGCAGCCTCTCCGGGGGGGTCAATGAGCAGTTCTTC. Filled out from reference TRBV9 and TRBJ2-1, the complete variable domain reads DSGVTQTPKHLITATGQRVTLRCSPRSGDLSVYWYQQSLDQGLQFLIQYYNGEERAKGNILERFSAQQFPDLHSELNLSSLELGDSALYFCASSLSGGVNEQFFGPGTRLTVL.

This chain connects TRBV5-4 to TRBJ1-1; D remains ambiguous. The CDR3 covers 12 residues. With 4 bases removed from V and 13 bases from J, the gap between germline ends came to 17 bases. Germline V gene lookup returns CDR1 SGHNT and CDR2 YYREEE (reference sequence). The CDR3 coding sequence is TGTGCCAGCAGCCCCGTTCACGGGGAGGATTTCTTT. Its protein product is CASSPVHGEDFF. Full variable domain (remainder filled in from reference TRBV5-4 and TRBJ1-1): ETGVTQSPTHLIKTRGQQVTLRCSSQSGHNTVSWYQQALGQGPQFIFQYYREEENGRGNFPPRFSGLQFPNYSSELNVNALELDDSALYLCASSPVHGEDFFGQGTRLTVV.

The V and J genes are TRBV9 and TRBJ1-1; D not certain. Trimming took off 4 bases at V and 1 base at J, with 17 bases between the two ends. CDR1 is SGDLS, CDR2 YYNGEE, per germline. The CDR3 extends over 16 amino acids. The CDR3 spells CASSSSRLLGNTEAFF. Here the CDR3 DNA reads TGTGCCAGCAGCTCTAGCCGACTCCTGGGGAACACTGAAGCTTTCTTT.

This rearrangement joins TRBV30 to TRBJ2-3; tentative D call: TRBD2 (5 bases). V lost 2 bases and J lost 5, with 11 bases in between. The CDR3 totals 13 residues. Looked up from germline, CDR1 is GTSNPN and CDR2 is SVGIG (reference sequence). CDR3 protein: CAWSYQRGDTQYF. CDR3 DNA sequence: TGTGCCTGGAGTTACCAACGGGGAGATACGCAGTATTTT.

This chain joins TRBV14 and TRBJ2-7; D gene ambiguous. The V end lost 5 bases, the J end lost 3 bases, and 14 bases lay between the germline ends. The CDR3 contains 14 residues. Germline values: CDR1 SGHDN, CDR2 FVKESK. The CDR3 sequence is CASSVDWRDYEQYF. The CDR3 nucleotides are TGTGCCAGCAGCGTCGACTGGAGAGACTACGAGCAGTACTTC.

This chain connects TRBV6-1 to TRBJ2-3; D may be TRBD2 (6 bases). The CDR3 is 16 amino acids. V was shortened by 1 base and J by 4 bases, with 15 bases between the two germline ends. Germline V lookup: CDR1 MNHNS, CDR2 SASEGT. DNA for the CDR3: TGTGCCAGCAGTGAAGTCGTAGCGGCGAGGGCAGATACGCAGTATTTT. Its protein product is CASSEVVAARADTQYF.

This chain connects TRBV10-3 to TRBJ1-2, with a possible D match to TRBD1 (6 bases). V lost 6 bases and J lost 0, with 11 bases in between. CDR1 and CDR2 from the germline V gene are ENHRY and SYGVKD. The CDR3 runs to 14 residues. CDR3 bases: TGTGCCATCAGAAGAGGGGGTTCTAACTATGGCTACACCTTC. Amino acid sequence: CAIRRGGSNYGYTF.

The CDR3 spells CASSFSGQPETQYF. The DNA of the CDR3 is TGTGCCAGCAGCTTTTCGGGACAGCCAGAGACCCAGTACTTC. V gene TRBV11-2 combines with J gene TRBJ2-5; the match to TRBD1 covers 7 bases. Germline V gene sequence: CDR1 SGHAT, CDR2 FQNNGV. With V trimmed by 3 bases and J by 4 bases, 5 bases remained unmatched. The CDR3 spans 14 residues.

The chain is built from TRBV5-6 and TRBJ1-1; 7 bases line up with TRBD1. Germline loops: CDR1 SGHDT, CDR2 YYEEEE. The junction had 3 bases not matched to a gene; V was cut back by 2 bases and J by 5 bases. This CDR3 is built from 13 residues. The CDR3 region is CASSLTGVTEAFF. The DNA for the CDR3 is TGTGCCAGCAGCTTAACAGGGGTTACTGAAGCTTTCTTT.

A few counts support this clone. The J gene is TRBJ1-1, the V gene TRBV30, with 8 nucleotides matching TRBD1. Trimming removed 5 bases from V and 1 base from J; junction bases left unmatched: 6. The CDR3 is 14 amino acids. Germline assignment: CDR1 GTSNPN and CDR2 SVGIG (reference sequence). The CDR3 here is CAWDTGTGNTEAFF. CDR3 nucleotides: TGTGCCTGGGACACCGGGACAGGGAACACTGAAGCTTTCTTT.

This clone has a single count. The rearrangement uses TRBV5-4 and TRBJ2-3; D is perhaps TRBD2 (6 bases). Between the trimmed V and J ends, which lost 2 bases and 2 bases, there was a span of 18 bases. The CDR3 runs 17 residues. Germline V gives CDR1 SGHNT, CDR2 YYREEE (reference sequence). The CDR3 protein is CASSLEWDSGFTDTQYF. Written as DNA, the CDR3 is TGTGCCAGCAGCTTAGAATGGGATAGCGGCTTCACAGATACGCAGTATTTT.

V usage is TRBV28 and J usage is TRBJ2-5; TRBD2 aligns across 11 bases. J was trimmed by 5 bases and V by 6 bases; bases with no gene match: 14. The CDR3 is made up of 17 amino acids. Looked up from germline, CDR1 is MDHEN and CDR2 is SYDVKM. CDR3 residues: CASSPIAGLAAFETQYF. CDR3 sequence (DNA): TGTGCCAGCAGCCCCATCGCGGGACTAGCGGCTTTCGAGACCCAGTACTTC.